The entry that follows covers one TCR beta chain sequence. The antigen remains unidentified. CDR3 length: 17 residues. Germline V gene lookup returns CDR1 SGHAT and CDR2 FQNNGV. Trimming left V 1 base short and J 3 bases short, with 18 bases between. The sample comes from a study of T cell responses to AZD1222 COVID-19 vaccine. Study outcomes and limitations: In a largely white British group with more females than males, clonal diversity was possibly underestimated. Of the AZD1222 recipients, only 5 to 7 were seropositive at baseline. CD4 TCRs associated with vaccination spanned spike, dominating at 160-218 and 743-854. Spike-specific TCR breadth and depth went up after people got two AZD1222 doses.

Sequenced by immunoSEQ multiplex PCR; TCRdb stores in-frame clones only, minus some. The sample records about 110,000 clones, 90% to 95% being singletons. The TCR comes from an adult who received the AZD1222 COVID-19 vaccine. This sequence joins TRBV11-2 and TRBJ1-1; D is undetermined. The sequencing here drew on peripheral blood, taken 28 days after the second AZD1222 dose. The CDR3 protein is CASSLGLRSEPHTEAFF. Here the CDR3 DNA reads TGTGCCAGCAGCTTAGGACTCCGGTCAGAACCGCACACTGAAGCTTTCTTT. Full variable domain (outside the CDR3, taken from reference TRBV11-2 and TRBJ1-1): EAGVAQSPRYKIIEKRQSVAFWCNPISGHATLYWYQQILGQGPKLLIQFQNNGVVDDSQLPKDRFSAERLKGVDSTLKIQPAKLEDSAVYLCASSLGLRSEPHTEAFFGQGTRLTVV.